What follows are 8 T cell receptor beta chains derived from one specimen sequenced in a study of blood T cell repertoires in COVID-19 (TCRdb year 2020). Libraries were built with the immunoSEQ multiplex PCR assay. Drawn from immuneACCESS, this table holds only the in-frame rearrangements with V and J called that TCRdb kept. Clones are partly lost; checked studies trace under half to an unresolved V gene and leave the rest unexplained. The sample records 150,000 to 200,000 clones, over 65% of which are singletons. Clones ranked in the top ten supply 15% to 20% of the sample. Material: peripheral blood. These receptors originate from a person aged 65 to 79 with COVID-19, enrolled during active disease.

This CDR3 reads CASVRGGGADTQYF. For the CDR3, the DNA is TGCGCCAGCGTCCGGGGTGGGGGCGCAGATACGCAGTATTTT. The gene calls are TRBV10-1 and TRBJ2-3, with D possibly TRBD1 on 6 matching bases. CDR1 and CDR2 from the germline V gene are WNHNN and SYGVQD (reference sequence). The V end was cut by 8 bases, the J end by 4 bases, with 16 bases between. The CDR3 sequence is 14 residues long.

This clone has only a few counts. The chain has TRBV29-1 and TRBJ2-2; tentatively, D is TRBD1 (6 bases). This CDR3 has 14 residues. Between the trimmed V and J ends, which lost 4 bases and 5 bases, there was a span of 14 bases. From germline, CDR1 is SQVTM and CDR2 ANQGSEA. CDR3 coding DNA: TGCAGCGTTGTCGTGGGGGCGCAAACCGGGGAGCTGTTTTTT. It translates to CSVVVGAQTGELFF.

The chain has TRBV11-2 and TRBJ2-7; D is possibly TRBD1 (5 bases). Germline assignment: CDR1 SGHAT and CDR2 FQNNGV. The CDR3 has 12 amino acids. The V end was cut by 6 bases, the J end by 4 bases, with 10 bases between. CDR3 amino acids: CASSHRGYEQYF. DNA for the CDR3: TGTGCCAGCAGTCATAGGGGTTACGAGCAGTACTTC. Combining the CDR3 with reference TRBV11-2 and TRBJ2-7 gives the whole variable domain EAGVAQSPRYKIIEKRQSVAFWCNPISGHATLYWYQQILGQGPKLLIQFQNNGVVDDSQLPKDRFSAERLKGVDSTLKIQPAKLEDSAVYLCASSHRGYEQYFGPGTRLTVT.

This chain links TRBV5-1 with TRBJ2-7; 9 nucleotides match TRBD2. Germline CDR1 SGHRS, CDR2 YFSETQ. V shed 0 bases, J shed 3 bases, and the junction held 4 bases outside the gene matches. The CDR3 contains 15 residues. The CDR3 coding sequence is TGCGCCAGCAGCTTGGTTGGAGCGGGAGGCTACGAGCAGTACTTC. Translating it yields CASSLVGAGGYEQYF.

CDR3 nucleotides: TGTGCCAGCAGCTTAAGGCCAGGGAGCGGGAGGATCTACGAGCAGTACTTC. It translates to CASSLRPGSGRIYEQYF. V gene TRBV7-8 combines with J gene TRBJ2-7, with 9 bases fitting TRBD2. V was pared by 2 bases and J by 3 bases, with 11 bases of the junction left unmatched. Germline CDR1 is SGHVS and CDR2 is FQNEAQ. CDR3 length equals 17 residues. The full variable domain, in which reference TRBV7-8 and TRBJ2-7 provide the parts outside the CDR3, is GAGVSQSPRYKVAKRGQDVALRCDPISGHVSLFWYQQALGQGPEFLTYFQNEAQLDKSGLPSDRFFAERPEGSVSTLKIQRTQQEDSAVYLCASSLRPGSGRIYEQYFGPGTRLTVT.

This clone showed up just once. The chain has TRBV5-1 and TRBJ2-7; weak D call: TRBD2 (5 bases). V lost 0 bases, J lost 2 bases, and 9 bases lay in between. Germline V CDR1 and CDR2: SGHRS, YFSETQ. The CDR3 runs to 14 residues. Here the CDR3 DNA reads TGCGCCAGCAGCTTGGCTGAGGGCCCCTACGAGCAGTACTTC. This gives the protein CASSLAEGPYEQYF.

This chain connects TRBV10-3 to TRBJ1-2, with a possible D match to TRBD1 (5 bases). Germline loops: CDR1 ENHRY, CDR2 SYGVKD. The CDR3 covers 13 residues. Trimming took off 7 bases at V and 6 bases at J, with 15 bases between the two ends. The CDR3 DNA sequence: TGTGCCATCACCCAGGGCCGGCTCGATGGCTACACCTTC. Its translation: CAITQGRLDGYTF.

This clone was observed a handful of times. The chain couples TRBV9 to TRBJ2-1; 8 bases line up with TRBD1. The CDR3 has 16 amino acids. J was trimmed by 9 bases and V by 0 bases; bases with no gene match: 11. Germline-derived CDR1 and CDR2 are SGDLS and YYNGEE. DNA of the CDR3: TGTGCCAGCAGCGTAGCTCAAAGGACAGGGTCCTCTGAGCAGTTCTTC. Translating gives CASSVAQRTGSSEQFF. Full variable domain (rest looked up from reference TRBV9 and TRBJ2-1): DSGVTQTPKHLITATGQRVTLRCSPRSGDLSVYWYQQSLDQGLQFLIQYYNGEERAKGNILERFSAQQFPDLHSELNLSSLELGDSALYFCASSVAQRTGSSEQFFGPGTRLTVL.